A single sample gave rise to the 20 T cell receptor beta chains below, sequenced in a study of human T cells and chemical hapten exposure. The time point is: pre-sensitization, week 0. As to treatment: therapeutic diphenylcyclopropenone sensitization with weekly scalp DPC. Using its own MiXCR run on the RACE reads, TCRdb lists one record per CDR3 protein. The sample lists about 180,000 distinct CDR3 sequences, under 35% seen once, with 2.9% in the top ten. The material was whole blood, obtained in connection with sensitization to the hapten diphenylcyclopropenone (DPC). These receptors all come from a woman aged 30 to 39 with alopecia areata. Some clones in this sample may be carry-over from other donors' samples.

This clonotype was seen a handful of times. The chain combines TRBV28 with TRBJ2-5; 11 bases match TRBD2. There are 15 residues in the CDR3. V shed 4 bases and J 1 base; nucleotides not matched to a gene: 2. The germline V gene has CDR1 MDHEN and CDR2 SYDVKM. CDR3 loop: CASSSGLAAQETQYF. In nucleotides, the CDR3 is TGTGCCAGCAGTTCGGGACTAGCGGCCCAAGAGACCCAGTACTTC.

The chain combines TRBV27 with TRBJ2-3; 9 bases are a match to TRBD2. The CDR3 has 15 amino acids. V shed 5 bases and J 6 bases; nucleotides not matched to a gene: 9. Germline CDR1 is MNHEY and CDR2 is SMNVEV (reference sequence). DNA for the CDR3: TGTGCCAGCAGTCCCTCTAGCGGGGCCCCGGATACGCAGTATTTT. Translated: CASSPSSGAPDTQYF.

The chain links TRBV6-2 or TRBV6-3 to TRBJ1-2; 9 positions match TRBD1. The germline gives CDR1 MNHEY, CDR2 SVGEGT. Trimming removed 5 bases from V and 4 bases from J; junction bases left unmatched: 5. This CDR3 region has 14 residues. In DNA, the CDR3 is TGTGCCAGCAGTCAGACGGACAGGGGCTATGGCTACACCTTC. Protein sequence: CASSQTDRGYGYTF.

The chain has TRBV20-1 and TRBJ2-7; no firm D call. Germline values: CDR1 DFQATT, CDR2 SNEGSKA (reference sequence). The CDR3 runs to 8 residues. This CDR3 reads CRANEQYF. CDR3 DNA: TGCAGAGCGAACGAGCAGTACTTC.

This clonotype has more than one count but fewer than ten. The chain recombines TRBV9 with TRBJ2-3, with D uncertain. The CDR3 totals 13 residues. V was cut by 0 bases and J by 2 bases, with 4 bases left in between. Germline V gives CDR1 SGDLS, CDR2 YYNGEE. The DNA of the CDR3 is TGTGCCAGCAGCGTAGGGGCCACAGATACGCAGTATTTT. Residues: CASSVGATDTQYF.

This clonotype was seen only a few times. This rearrangement joins TRBV10-3 to TRBJ2-5, with D perhaps TRBD1 or TRBD2 (5 bases each). This CDR3 contains 13 residues. Trimming took 10 bases from V and 4 from J, leaving 16 bases between them. CDR1 and CDR2 from the germline V gene are ENHRY and SYGVKD. Here the CDR3 reads CATRMGVGETQYF. The CDR3 region has the DNA TGTGCCACCCGGATGGGGGTCGGAGAGACCCAGTACTTC.

The rearrangement joins TRBV4-3 to TRBJ1-5; no firm D call. The length of the CDR3 is 13 residues. Germline V gives CDR1 LGHNA, CDR2 YSLEER. Trimming cost V 1 base and J 5 bases, with 6 bases left between them. CDR3 amino acids: CASSQGNHQPQHF. In DNA form, the CDR3 reads TGCGCCAGCAGCCAAGGCAATCATCAGCCCCAGCATTTT.

This clonotype was counted a few times. The chain uses TRBV29-1 and TRBJ2-1; 10 bases are a match to TRBD1. CDR1 and CDR2 (germline): SQVTM, ANQGSEA. V was clipped by 3 bases and J by 7 bases; unmatched bases: 6. This CDR3 is 14 amino acids long. As DNA, the CDR3 is TGCAGCGTTGATCGACAGGGGGCACGGAATGAGCAGTTCTTC. Amino acids: CSVDRQGARNEQFF.

The chain uses TRBV12-3 or TRBV12-4 and TRBJ1-1; 9 nucleotides align to TRBD1. With 7 bases clipped from V and 3 bases from J, the junction kept 6 bases outside the gene matches. The length of the CDR3 is 14 residues. DNA for the CDR3: TGTGCCAGCACCCTCGGGACAGGGTACACTGAAGCTTTCTTT. Amino acids: CASTLGTGYTEAFF.

This clonotype was seen only a few times. In DNA form, the CDR3 reads TGCGCCAGCAGAGGGACGCAGGATAGCAATCAGCCCCAGCATTTT. Encoded protein: CASRGTQDSNQPQHF. This rearrangement joins TRBV10-2 to TRBJ1-5, with D possibly being TRBD1 (5 bases). Germline V CDR1 and CDR2: WSHSY, SAAADI. The germline V and J ends were trimmed by 6 bases and 0 bases, with 12 bases remaining between them. The CDR3 covers 15 residues.

The chain links TRBV6-6 to TRBJ1-1; D ambiguous. The CDR3 loop spans 14 amino acids. Trimming cost V 5 bases and J 1 base, with 11 bases left between them. CDR1 is MNHNY, CDR2 SVGAGI, per germline (reference sequence). The CDR3 nucleotides are TGTGCCAGCAGTACCAAGGCCCCGAACACTGAAGCTTTCTTT. The encoded protein is CASSTKAPNTEAFF.

J is TRBJ1-5 and V is TRBV28; no definite D call. The germline V gene has CDR1 MDHEN and CDR2 SYDVKM. The V end lost 2 bases, the J end lost 1 base, and 15 bases lay between the germline ends. This CDR3 is built from 17 residues. The CDR3 nucleotides are TGTGCCAGCAGTTTACCAACGGACGAAAAAAGCAATCAGCCCCAGCATTTT. This gives the protein CASSLPTDEKSNQPQHF.

The chain uses TRBV5-1 and TRBJ2-7; no definite D call. The V end lost 0 bases, the J end lost 5 bases, and 6 bases lay between the germline ends. The CDR3 has 12 residues. Germline V gene data show CDR1 as SGHRS and CDR2 as YFSETQ. CDR3 protein: CASSLDSHEQYF. In DNA form, the CDR3 reads TGCGCCAGCAGCTTGGACAGCCACGAGCAGTACTTC.

The chain combines TRBV20-1 with TRBJ1-2; a weak D match, TRBD1 (5 bases). Germline V gives CDR1 DFQATT, CDR2 SNEGSKA (reference sequence). The CDR3 has 13 residues. V lost 6 bases, J lost 2 bases, and 13 bases lay in between. CDR3 in amino acids: CSARPGGNYGYTF. The CDR3 DNA follows: TGCAGTGCGCGTCCCGGGGGGAACTATGGCTACACCTTC.

The CDR3: CASSIRTGEAYGYTF. The CDR3 coding sequence is TGCGCCAGCAGCATCCGGACAGGGGAGGCCTATGGCTACACCTTC. The chain has TRBV5-1 and TRBJ1-2; 9 positions match TRBD1. Germline V gene sequence: CDR1 SGHRS, CDR2 YFSETQ. The trim removed 4 bases at V and 4 bases at J, leaving 8 bases unmatched. This CDR3 has 15 amino acids.

The table lists this clonotype with a count of one. A much larger clone differs by one base, so this may be a read error. The CDR3 DNA reads TGTACCAGCAGACCAGATAACCGGGACGGTCCCCTCCACTTT. This codes for CTSRPDNRDGPLHF. This chain uses TRBV9 with TRBJ1-6; TRBD1 might be the D (5 bases). This CDR3 spans 14 amino acids. Germline V lookup: CDR1 SGDLS, CDR2 YYNGEE.

This clonotype was seen a handful of times. The chain uses TRBV7-9 and TRBJ1-1; D perhaps matches TRBD1 (6 bases). This CDR3 region has 16 residues. Trimming took 5 bases from V and 5 from J, leaving 21 bases between them. CDR1 and CDR2 from the germline V gene are SEHNR and FQNEAQ (reference sequence). CDR3 bases: TGTGCCAGCAGCCCCGCGGTTGGGGGCAGGAGAACTGAAGCTTTCTTT. Protein sequence: CASSPAVGGRRTEAFF.

This clonotype was seen just once. This rearrangement joins TRBV6-2 or TRBV6-3 to TRBJ2-3, with D uncertain. CDR3 length: 16 amino acids. Trimming left V 7 bases short and J 6 bases short, with 23 bases between. Germline V CDR1 and CDR2: MNHEY, SVGEGT. Here the CDR3 DNA reads TGTGCCAGCACCGATTACCAAGGAGAACACGGGGATACGCAGTATTTT. This codes for CASTDYQGEHGDTQYF.

This clonotype was recorded at least ten times. This chain connects TRBV6-2 or TRBV6-3 to TRBJ1-2; TRBD1 is a possible D gene (6 bases). Germline CDR1 reads MNHEY; CDR2 reads SVGEGT. This CDR3 contains 18 residues. Between the trimmed V and J ends, which lost 0 bases and 1 base, there was a span of 18 bases. Written as DNA, the CDR3 is TGTGCCAGCAGTTACTCAGGGGGACACGGGACGGTTAACTATGGCTACACCTTC. It is translated as CASSYSGGHGTVNYGYTF.

This rearrangement joins TRBV20-1 to TRBJ1-1; D remains ambiguous. This CDR3 has 11 residues. CDR1 DFQATT and CDR2 SNEGSKA come from the germline V gene (reference sequence). Trimming pared 1 base from V and 3 bases from J, leaving 3 bases between. The CDR3 here is CSARGDTEAFF. Here the CDR3 DNA reads TGCAGTGCTAGAGGGGACACTGAAGCTTTCTTT.